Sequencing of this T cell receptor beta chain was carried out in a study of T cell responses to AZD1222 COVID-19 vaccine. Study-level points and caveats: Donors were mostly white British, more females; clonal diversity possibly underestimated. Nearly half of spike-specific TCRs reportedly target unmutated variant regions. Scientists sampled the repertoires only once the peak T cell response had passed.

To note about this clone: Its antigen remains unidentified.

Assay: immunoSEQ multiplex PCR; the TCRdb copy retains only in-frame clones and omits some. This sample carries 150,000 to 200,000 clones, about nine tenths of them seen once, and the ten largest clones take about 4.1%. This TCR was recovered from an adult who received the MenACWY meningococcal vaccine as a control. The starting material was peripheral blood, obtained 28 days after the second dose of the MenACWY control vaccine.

The CDR3 DNA reads as TGTGCCTGGAGAGGGCAGGGGGCGAGCAATCAGCCCCAGCATTTT. Translation gives CAWRGQGASNQPQHF. This chain joins TRBV30 and TRBJ1-5; 8 positions agree with TRBD1. This CDR3 has 15 residues. Germline lookup yields CDR1 GTSNPN and CDR2 SVGIG (reference sequence). The ends lost 3 bases at V and 1 base at J; junction bases unmatched: 5. Complete variable domain (other parts from reference TRBV30 and TRBJ1-5): SQTIHQWPATLVQPVGSPLSLECTVEGTSNPNLYWYRQAAGRGLQLLFYSVGIGQISSEVPQNLSASRPQDRQFILSSKKLLLSDSGFYLCAWRGQGASNQPQHFGDGTRLSIL.